These 27 T cell receptor beta chains share one sample of origin, sequenced in a study of cytomegalovirus exposure and HLA in healthy donors (TCRdb year 2017). Libraries were built with the immunoSEQ multiplex PCR assay. A mixture of 60 forward primers for TCR Vbeta segments and 13 reverse primers for TCR Jbeta segments was used in the multiplex PCR. Imported from immuneACCESS, the table was reduced by TCRdb to in-frame sequences with V and J called. These copies leave out some clones; in studies compared against another copy, an unresolved V gene accounts for under half, and the cause of the remainder is not known. The sample table shows 120,000 or so clones, and approximately 87% are seen once. The ten biggest clones cover over 15% of the sample. Input material: PBMCs. The receptor source for this set is a man aged 18-30 years in good health and CMV-seropositive.

Here the CDR3 DNA reads TGTGCCAGCAGGGGGACAGCGGGGGCCTACTCCTACGAGCAGTACTTC. It yields the protein CASRGTAGAYSYEQYF. This chain links TRBV28 with TRBJ2-7, with a tentative D call TRBD2 (8 bases). The CDR3 consists of 16 residues. CDR1 is MDHEN, CDR2 SYDVKM, per germline. Trimming stripped 6 bases from V and 0 bases from J, with 18 bases between.

This CDR3 is CASSLGGLATEAFF. As DNA, the CDR3 is TGTGCCAGCAGCCTCGGGGGGTTGGCCACTGAAGCTTTCTTT. This chain joins TRBV7-6 and TRBJ1-1, with D possibly being TRBD1 (5 bases). Trimming took off 5 bases at V and 4 bases at J, with 14 bases between the two ends. CDR1 and CDR2 from the germline V gene are SGHVS and FNYEAQ. The CDR3 consists of 14 residues. Complete variable domain (other parts from reference TRBV7-6 and TRBJ1-1): GAGVSQSPRYKVTKRGQDVALRCDPISGHVSLYWYRQALGQGPEFLTYFNYEAQQDKSGLPNDRFSAERPEGSISTLTIQRTEQRDSAMYRCASSLGGLATEAFFGQGTRLTVV.

In its sample, this clone was seen once. The chain recombines TRBV6-1 with TRBJ2-1; D unresolved. The CDR3 length is 12 residues. V lost 8 bases and J lost 6, with 11 bases in between. Germline CDR1 reads MNHNS; CDR2 reads SASEGT. This chain's CDR3 is CASGPRINEQFF. The CDR3 DNA reads as TGTGCCAGCGGTCCCAGGATCAATGAGCAGTTCTTC.

The count of this clone is one. This chain joins TRBV7-8 and TRBJ1-5; D is unresolved. The V end was cut by 3 bases, the J end by 0 bases, with 9 bases between. CDR1 and CDR2 (germline): SGHVS, FQNEAQ. CDR3 length: 15 amino acids. CDR3 amino acids: CASSFETNSNQPQHF. In DNA, the CDR3 is TGTGCCAGCAGCTTCGAGACAAATAGCAATCAGCCCCAGCATTTT.

The gene calls are TRBV5-1 and TRBJ1-4; tentative D call: TRBD1 (5 bases). With 4 bases removed from V and 8 bases from J, the gap between germline ends came to 18 bases. Germline values: CDR1 SGHRS, CDR2 YFSETQ. The CDR3 is made up of 15 amino acids. For the CDR3, the DNA is TGCGCCAGCAGCCTAGTTGACAGTATAGGGGAAAAACTGTTTTTT. This gives the protein CASSLVDSIGEKLFF.

The J gene is TRBJ2-1, the V gene TRBV6-6; D may be TRBD1 (6 bases). In germline, CDR1 is MNHNY, CDR2 SVGAGI (reference sequence). The length of the CDR3 is 13 residues. Trimming pared 6 bases from V and 7 bases from J, leaving 13 bases between. In DNA, the CDR3 is TGTGCCAGCAGAAGGACAGAGGGGAATGAGCAGTTCTTC. Translating it yields CASRRTEGNEQFF.

The chain combines TRBV19 with TRBJ2-5; a possible D gene is TRBD2 (6 bases). Germline-derived CDR1 and CDR2 are LNHDA and SQIVND (reference sequence). This CDR3 region has 14 residues. Trimming took 5 bases from V and 4 from J, leaving 14 bases between them. The CDR3 loop reads CASSRAGSSETQYF. The DNA of the CDR3 is TGTGCCAGTAGTCGGGCGGGGAGTTCAGAGACCCAGTACTTC.

The chain combines TRBV19 with TRBJ2-5; 9 bases match TRBD2. The J call may not be correct, given that the DNA end is closer to TRBJ2-7. CDR1 and CDR2 from the germline V gene are LNHDA and SQIVND (reference sequence). CDR3 length equals 17 residues. The CDR3 spells CASSIYASGDQSYEQYF. CDR3 nucleotides: TGTGCCAGTAGTATATATGCTAGCGGGGACCAATCCTACGAGCAGTACTTC.

The CDR3 sequence is CASRGGIMKNIQYF. The CDR3 DNA reads TGTGCCAGCCGGGGGGGCATTATGAAAAACATTCAGTACTTC. The chain is built from TRBV2 and TRBJ2-4, with 8 bases identical to TRBD2. V gave up 8 bases and J gave up 4 bases; unmatched junction bases: 7. The CDR3 covers 14 residues. The germline V gene encodes CDR1 SNHLY and CDR2 FYNNEI. The complete variable domain, with remaining parts taken from reference TRBV2 and TRBJ2-4, reads EPEVTQTPSHQVTQMGQEVILRCVPISNHLYFYWYRQILGQKVEFLVSFYNNEISEKSEIFDDQFSVERPDGSNFTLKIRSTKLEDSAMYFCASRGGIMKNIQYFGAGTRLSVL.

The V call is TRBV6-6, the J call TRBJ2-1; D not resolved. Trimming shortened V by 1 base and J by 8 bases, and 15 bases separated the two germline ends. This CDR3 spans 15 amino acids. The germline V gene has CDR1 MNHNY and CDR2 SVGAGI (reference sequence). Written as DNA, the CDR3 is TGTGCCAGCAGTTACTGGGCTCCTTCGGCACATGAGCAGTTCTTC. Its translation is CASSYWAPSAHEQFF.

The V call is TRBV12-5, the J call TRBJ2-5; TRBD2 aligns across 10 bases. The CDR3 consists of 16 residues. From germline, CDR1 is LGHNT and CDR2 FRNRAP. The ends lost 4 bases at V and 4 bases at J; junction bases unmatched: 9. Here the CDR3 DNA reads TGTGCTAGTGGTTGGGGGAAACTAGCGGGACCAGAGACCCAGTACTTC. Translated: CASGWGKLAGPETQYF.

V gene TRBV5-6 combines with J gene TRBJ2-3; D not resolved. The germline gives CDR1 SGHDT, CDR2 YYEEEE. V lost 0 bases and J 4 bases, leaving 9 bases between the germline ends. The CDR3 runs 14 residues. CDR3 DNA: TGTGCCAGCAGCTTGGGGCAAACCCCAGATACGCAGTATTTT. Its translation is CASSLGQTPDTQYF.

CDR3 in DNA: TGCGCCAGCAGCTCGGGACAGGGGGTTGGGGGTCATGAAAAACTGTTTTTT. Its protein product is CASSSGQGVGGHEKLFF. The chain employs TRBV4-1 and TRBJ1-4; 11 bases map to TRBD1. This CDR3 spans 17 amino acids. Unmatched junction bases numbered 11, after V lost 5 bases and J lost 6 bases. Germline V gene data show CDR1 as MGHRA and CDR2 as YSYEKL.

This clone was picked up one time. V usage is TRBV18 and J usage is TRBJ2-3; the D gene is possibly TRBD2 (6 bases). Between the trimmed V and J ends, which lost 1 base and 2 bases, there was a span of 10 bases. The CDR3 totals 15 residues. Per the germline V gene, CDR1 is KGHSH and CDR2 is LQKENI. CDR3 region: CASSPRRETTDTQYF. The CDR3 coding sequence is TGTGCCAGCTCACCACGCCGGGAGACCACAGATACGCAGTATTTT.

A single count supports this clone. At the DNA level, this CDR3 is encoded by other sequences in the same sample as well. This chain connects TRBV5-1 to TRBJ1-6; TRBD1 is a possible D gene (5 bases). CDR3 length: 16 residues. Germline V gives CDR1 SGHRS, CDR2 YFSETQ. V lost 4 bases, J lost 10 bases, and 21 bases lay in between. CDR3 nucleotides: TGCGCCAGCAGCCCGGAACCGGGACTCACAATATCACCCCTCCACTTT. Translation: CASSPEPGLTISPLHF.

CDR3 sequence: CAAGGGGPQHF. The CDR3 bases are TGTGCCGCGGGGGGGGGTGGGCCCCAGCATTTT. The chain recombines TRBV6-1 with TRBJ1-5, with D possibly being TRBD1 (5 bases). The CDR3 has 11 amino acids. V was shortened by 11 bases and J by 9 bases, with 14 bases between the two germline ends. The germline CDR1 and CDR2 sequences are MNHNS and SASEGT.

The chain joins TRBV11-3 to TRBJ2-1, with D maybe TRBD2 (6 bases). The CDR3 runs to 15 residues. V lost 3 bases and J lost 10, with 19 bases in between. The germline gives CDR1 SGHNT, CDR2 YENEEA. CDR3 DNA: TGTGCCAGCAGCTTGTCCGGGAGTGGGAGAATCGAGCAGTTCTTC. Translating gives CASSLSGSGRIEQFF. Full variable domain (missing parts from reference TRBV11-3 and TRBJ2-1): EAGVVQSPRYKIIEKKQPVAFWCNPISGHNTLYWYLQNLGQGPELLIRYENEEAVDDSQLPKDRFSAERLKGVDSTLKIQPAELGDSAVYLCASSLSGSGRIEQFFGPGTRLTVL.

The chain uses TRBV5-1 and TRBJ2-3, with 9 bases identical to TRBD1. Germline CDR1 reads SGHRS; CDR2 reads YFSETQ. The CDR3 is 15 amino acids. V lost 1 base, J lost 4 bases, and 4 bases stayed unmatched. The CDR3 loop reads CASSLNRGPPDTQYF. The CDR3 DNA sequence: TGCGCCAGCAGCTTGAACAGGGGGCCCCCAGATACGCAGTATTTT. Supplemented by reference TRBV5-1 and TRBJ2-3, the full variable domain reads KAGVTQTPRYLIKTRGQQVTLSCSPISGHRSVSWYQQTPGQGLQFLFEYFSETQRNKGNFPGRFSGRQFSNSRSEMNVSTLELGDSALYLCASSLNRGPPDTQYFGPGTRLTVL.

The DNA for the CDR3 is TGTGCCAGCAGCTTATCCGGCAGGGATAACACTGAAGCTTTCTTT. Its protein is CASSLSGRDNTEAFF. This chain joins TRBV7-3 and TRBJ1-1; D might be TRBD1 (5 bases). CDR1 SGHTA and CDR2 FQGTGA come from the germline V gene. The V and J ends lost 2 bases and 2 bases respectively, with 12 bases between them. CDR3 size: 15 residues.

A remark on this clone: Other DNA sequences within the sample encode an identical CDR3. V is TRBV2 and J is TRBJ2-2, with 7 bases matching TRBD2. The V gene end was trimmed by 1 base and the J gene end by 3 bases; junction bases not matched to a gene: 5. CDR1 and CDR2 (germline): SNHLY, FYNNEI. The CDR3 loop spans 16 amino acids. The CDR3 loop reads CASSEDPSGYTGELFF. CDR3 nucleotides: TGTGCCAGCAGTGAAGACCCTAGCGGATACACCGGGGAGCTGTTTTTT.

V usage is TRBV5-4 and J usage is TRBJ2-1, with 10 bases fitting TRBD2. Germline assignment: CDR1 SGHNT and CDR2 YYREEE (reference sequence). After removal of 4 bases from V and 4 bases from J, the junction contained 2 bases not matched to a gene. The CDR3 covers 14 residues. Here the CDR3 reads CASSRSGGYNEQFF. CDR3 nucleotides: TGTGCCAGCAGCCGTAGCGGGGGGTACAATGAGCAGTTCTTC.

The J gene is TRBJ1-2, the V gene TRBV19; D may be TRBD1 (5 bases). V was clipped by 6 bases and J by 0 bases, with 20 bases between them. This CDR3 spans 17 amino acids. Looked up from germline, CDR1 is LNHDA and CDR2 is SQIVND (reference sequence). The CDR3 here is CASRRQRDVVANYGYTF. The CDR3 bases are TGTGCCAGTAGACGACAGCGCGACGTAGTAGCTAACTATGGCTACACCTTC.

As concerns this clone: The junction differs from germline at one of its ends, possibly a read error. The rearrangement uses TRBV28 and TRBJ2-1; TRBD2 agrees at 7 bases. This CDR3 has 15 residues. The germline V gene encodes CDR1 MDHEN and CDR2 SYDVKM. The CDR3 region has the DNA TGTACCAGCAGTTTGGGAGGGGCGGGGTTGGATGAGCAGTTCTTC. As protein: CTSSLGGAGLDEQFF.

The chain combines TRBV10-2 with TRBJ2-7, with 10 positions matching TRBD2. Losses at the gene ends were 2 bases for V and 1 base for J; bases not matched to a gene: 8. Germline loops: CDR1 WSHSY, CDR2 SAAADI. The CDR3 sequence is 17 residues long. The CDR3 here is CASSEPGSSGRSYEQYF. In nucleotides, the CDR3 is TGCGCCAGCAGTGAGCCGGGATCTAGCGGGAGATCCTACGAGCAGTACTTC.

The V and J genes are TRBV7-9 and TRBJ2-5, with TRBD2 as a possible D gene (5 bases). Germline CDR1 reads SEHNR; CDR2 reads FQNEAQ (reference sequence). V was pared by 6 bases and J by 2 bases, with 10 bases between. This CDR3 contains 13 residues. The CDR3 region has the DNA TGTGCCAGCAGTAGAGGGCAGCAAGAGACCCAGTACTTC. Protein product: CASSRGQQETQYF.

This chain joins TRBV7-2 and TRBJ1-5; maybe TRBD1 (5 bases). There are 16 residues in the CDR3. Germline CDR1 SGHTA, CDR2 FQGNSA. V shed 2 bases and J shed 4 bases, with 15 bases lying between them. The CDR3 sequence is CASSLREAGRNQPQHF. The CDR3 DNA follows: TGTGCCAGCAGCTTAAGAGAGGCAGGGAGGAATCAGCCCCAGCATTTT.

This clone has more than one count but fewer than ten. The rearrangement links TRBV27 to TRBJ2-1, with TRBD1 matching 9 bases. V gave up 5 bases and J gave up 6 bases; unmatched junction bases: 14. CDR1 MNHEY and CDR2 SMNVEV come from the germline V gene (reference sequence). CDR3 size: 17 residues. The CDR3 nucleotides read TGTGCCAGCAGTCTTCCCCGTCCCGGGACAGGGTCCAATGAGCAGTTCTTC. Translating it yields CASSLPRPGTGSNEQFF.